In its sample, the clone carrying this T cell receptor beta chain was seen many times. Its antigen is still unknown. One entry per CDR3 protein, called by TCRdb with MiXCR from the multiplex PCR reads. The sample includes around 25,000 distinct CDR3 sequences, 20% to 25% of them seen just once. This CDR3 has 14 amino acids. Germline loops: CDR1 SGHRS, CDR2 YFSETQ. V lost 7 bases, J lost 0 bases, and 12 bases lay in between. This sample stems from a study of breast tumors, draining lymph nodes, adjacent tissues. The study's findings and limits: Compared with lymph nodes, tumors were less diverse; compared with nontumor tissue, more. Luminal-like breast cancer showed significantly higher tumor–nontumor repertoire similarity than basal-like. The lymph node origin of tumor T cells was framed as consistent with a hypothesis, not demonstrated. Findings are consistent with lymph node origin and intratumoral expansion of most tumor T cells.

The gene calls are TRBV5-1 and TRBJ2-3; D might be TRBD2 (5 bases). The TCR was taken from a female donor with breast cancer. Some clones in this sample may be carry-over from other donors' samples. Specimen: breast tumor tissue. The CDR3 sequence is CASHAGGSTDTQYF. The CDR3 coding sequence is TGCGCCAGCCACGCGGGCGGTAGCACAGATACGCAGTATTTT.